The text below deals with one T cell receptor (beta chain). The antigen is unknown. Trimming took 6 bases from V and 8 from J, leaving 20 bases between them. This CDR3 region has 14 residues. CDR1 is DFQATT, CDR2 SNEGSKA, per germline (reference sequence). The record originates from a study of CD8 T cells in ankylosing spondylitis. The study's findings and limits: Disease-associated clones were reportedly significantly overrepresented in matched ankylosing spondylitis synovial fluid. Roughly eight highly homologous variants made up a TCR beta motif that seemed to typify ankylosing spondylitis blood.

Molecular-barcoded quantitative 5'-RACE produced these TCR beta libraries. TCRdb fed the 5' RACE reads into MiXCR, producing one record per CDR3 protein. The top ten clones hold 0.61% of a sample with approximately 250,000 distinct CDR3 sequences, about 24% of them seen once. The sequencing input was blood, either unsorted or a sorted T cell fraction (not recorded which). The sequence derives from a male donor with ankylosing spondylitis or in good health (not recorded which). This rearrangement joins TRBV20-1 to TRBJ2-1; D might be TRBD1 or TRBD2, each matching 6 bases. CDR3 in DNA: TGCAGTGCCCCCTTACAGGGAGGCGGCTATGAGCAGTTCTTC. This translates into CSAPLQGGGYEQFF.